This T cell receptor beta chain appears in the sequencing data of a study of T cell responses to AZD1222 COVID-19 vaccine. About the study: Combined were second doses at about 4 or about 12 weeks. Study conclusions and caveats: The span of vaccine-associated CD4 TCRs extended across spike, with dominance at 160-218 and 743-854. Females outnumbered males among donors, who were mostly white British; clonal diversity was possibly underestimated. Per reports, nearly half of all spike-specific TCRs target regions that are unmutated in variants.

As to this clone: Its antigen remains unknown.

Some clones are missing from TCRdb's copy, which holds only in-frame ones; the method was immunoSEQ multiplex PCR. The sample lists tens of thousands of clones, around nine tenths occurring once. This clonotype was sampled from an adult in good health. Sample: peripheral blood, taken on day 0 of AZD1222 vaccination.

The CDR3 DNA follows: TGTGCCAGCAGCGTAGGGCCTGGGGCCACCATATATTTT. Amino acid sequence: CASSVGPGATIYF. This chain uses TRBV9 with TRBJ1-3; TRBD1 is a possible D gene (5 bases). The CDR3 is 13 residues long. With 0 bases removed from V and 9 bases from J, the gap between germline ends came to 10 bases. Germline V lookup: CDR1 SGDLS, CDR2 YYNGEE.